The TCR beta chain described here comes from a study of control samples from healthy donors and cancer patients. Using immunoSEQ multiplex PCR, the repertoire was profiled, and TCRdb retains in-frame clones only, with some absent. The sample lists around 170,000 clones, around 94% seen once, with around 1.5% in the top ten. Remarks on this clone: Other DNA sequences of this sample code for an identical CDR3.

The V end was cut by 5 bases, the J end by 3 bases, with 11 bases between. The germline gives CDR1 LNHDA, CDR2 SQIVND (reference sequence). The CDR3 covers 14 residues. This clonotype was obtained from a man aged 30 to 39 in good health. Sequencing was done on a sample of blood. The genes are TRBV19 and TRBJ1-5; a possible D gene is TRBD1 (6 bases). The CDR3 nucleotides read TGTGCCAGTAGTTCCGAGGGGGACAATCAGCCCCAGCATTTT. As protein: CASSSEGDNQPQHF.